Each of the 15 T cell receptor beta chains below was sequenced from the same sample in a study of T cell changes during pregnancy in multiple sclerosis. Sequenced by immunoSEQ multiplex PCR; TCRdb stores in-frame clones only, minus some. Among tens of thousands of clones, approximately 90% were seen once, and the ten largest hold about 0.64%. This sample comprised CD4+ T cells from peripheral blood mononuclear cells, obtained after pregnancy. These TCRs come from a female donor with multiple sclerosis, enrolled in a pregnancy study.

V and J are TRBV28 and TRBJ2-7; D not resolved. CDR1 and CDR2 (germline): MDHEN, SYDVKM. This CDR3 comprises 15 residues. Trimming cost V 6 bases and J 0 bases, with 15 bases left between them. The CDR3 spells CASSPGSVDSYEQYF. CDR3 in DNA: TGTGCCAGCAGCCCCGGGTCTGTAGACTCCTACGAGCAGTACTTC. The entire variable domain, with the rest obtained from reference TRBV28 and TRBJ2-7, is as follows: DVKVTQSSRYLVKRTGEKVFLECVQDMDHENMFWYRQDPGLGLRLIYFSYDVKMKEKGDIPEGYSVSREKKERFSLILESASTNQTSMYLCASSPGSVDSYEQYFGPGTRLTVT.

The genes are TRBV6-1 and TRBJ1-1, with D uncertain. The length of the CDR3 is 11 residues. Looked up from germline, CDR1 is MNHNS and CDR2 is SASEGT. Here the CDR3 reads CAAEKNTEAFF. The CDR3 DNA sequence: TGTGCGGCGGAAAAGAACACTGAAGCTTTCTTT.

This clone came up once. J is TRBJ1-1 and V is TRBV18; 7 bases are shared with TRBD1. Trimming cost V 5 bases and J 4 bases; bases outside gene matches: 7. The CDR3 runs 14 residues. CDR1 KGHSH and CDR2 LQKENI come from the germline V gene. CDR3 nucleotide sequence: TGTGCCAGCTCATCGAAGGACAGGTTCACTGAAGCTTTCTTT. Its translation is CASSSKDRFTEAFF.

The V and J genes are TRBV5-1 and TRBJ2-5; D might be TRBD2 (5 bases). Trimming took 4 bases from V and 2 from J, leaving 12 bases between them. The CDR3 consists of 14 residues. Germline V gene data show CDR1 as SGHRS and CDR2 as YFSETQ. The CDR3 loop is CASSPGTRQETQYF. CDR3 nucleotide sequence: TGCGCCAGCAGCCCCGGTACTAGGCAAGAGACCCAGTACTTC. The whole variable domain, remainder taken from reference TRBV5-1 and TRBJ2-5, is KAGVTQTPRYLIKTRGQQVTLSCSPISGHRSVSWYQQTPGQGLQFLFEYFSETQRNKGNFPGRFSGRQFSNSRSEMNVSTLELGDSALYLCASSPGTRQETQYFGPGTRLLVL.

The chain is built from TRBV2 and TRBJ2-5, with 7 positions matching TRBD1. Germline trimming cut 10 bases from V and 4 bases from J; bases unmatched to any gene: 6. Germline V gene sequence: CDR1 SNHLY, CDR2 FYNNEI. The CDR3 loop spans 12 amino acids. CDR3 coding DNA: TGTGCCACAACGAGGGGGCGAGAGACCCAGTACTTC. Translating gives CATTRGRETQYF. Drawing the rest from reference TRBV2 and TRBJ2-5, the complete variable domain is EPEVTQTPSHQVTQMGQEVILRCVPISNHLYFYWYRQILGQKVEFLVSFYNNEISEKSEIFDDQFSVERPDGSNFTLKIRSTKLEDSAMYFCATTRGRETQYFGPGTRLLVL.

The chain employs TRBV27 and TRBJ2-7; maybe TRBD2 (5 bases). Germline assignment: CDR1 MNHEY and CDR2 SMNVEV (reference sequence). Trimming pared 6 bases from V and 2 bases from J, leaving 17 bases between. CDR3 size: 15 residues. DNA for the CDR3: TGTGCCAGCAGCCAAGTTGGCAGACTACCCTACGAGCAGTACTTC. This sequence encodes CASSQVGRLPYEQYF.

V is TRBV2 and J is TRBJ1-6; a possible D gene is TRBD1 (5 bases). Per germline, CDR1 SNHLY and CDR2 FYNNEI. The length of the CDR3 is 14 residues. The ends were cut back, 6 bases at V and 6 bases at J, with 12 bases in the middle. Here the CDR3 reads CASSGGTGNSPLHF. CDR3 DNA: TGTGCCAGCAGCGGAGGGACGGGTAATTCACCCCTCCACTTT.

The chain joins TRBV6-6 to TRBJ1-1; no firm D call. The CDR3 totals 15 residues. V was trimmed by 6 bases and J by 2 bases, leaving 16 bases between them. The V gene's germline CDR1 is MNHNY and CDR2 SVGAGI (reference sequence). CDR3: CASRRQQQYNTEAFF. The CDR3 nucleotides are TGTGCCAGCAGGAGGCAGCAGCAGTACAACACTGAAGCTTTCTTT.

This chain joins TRBV7-2 and TRBJ2-7, with 13 positions matching TRBD2. CDR3 length equals 15 residues. Trimming at V came to 6 bases and at J to 6 bases, leaving 8 bases not matched to a gene. Germline V CDR1 and CDR2: SGHTA, FQGNSA. The CDR3 loop is CASSPLAGGPGEQYF. Written as DNA, the CDR3 is TGTGCCAGCAGTCCACTAGCGGGGGGGCCTGGCGAGCAGTACTTC.

The chain links TRBV6-5 to TRBJ1-1; D is uncertain. Trimming stripped 5 bases from V and 5 bases from J, with 12 bases between. The CDR3 extends over 13 amino acids. Germline values: CDR1 MNHEY, CDR2 SVGAGI. The CDR3 DNA follows: TGTGCCAGCAGTCCGACCCGGGGAACTGAAGCTTTCTTT. Amino acids: CASSPTRGTEAFF.

J is TRBJ1-5 and V is TRBV19; a weak D match, TRBD1 (6 bases). V dropped 5 bases and J dropped 4 bases, with 15 bases sitting between them. This CDR3 is 15 amino acids long. CDR1 is LNHDA, CDR2 SQIVND, per germline (reference sequence). As DNA, the CDR3 is TGTGCCAGTAGTGAGACAGGTCAAACTAATCAGCCCCAGCATTTT. This encodes CASSETGQTNQPQHF.

This chain links TRBV19 with TRBJ1-1; weak D call: TRBD1 (6 bases). With 4 bases removed from V and 5 bases from J, the gap between germline ends came to 17 bases. The CDR3 runs to 15 residues. Germline V lookup: CDR1 LNHDA, CDR2 SQIVND (reference sequence). The CDR3 coding sequence is TGTGCCAGTAGTACCCCAGGGGAAGTGTATACTGAAGCTTTCTTT. Amino acids: CASSTPGEVYTEAFF.

This clone was counted a single time. V usage is TRBV7-2 and J usage is TRBJ2-7; D is perhaps TRBD1 (5 bases). CDR3 length equals 13 residues. V was trimmed by 6 bases and J by 5 bases, leaving 14 bases between them. CDR1 is SGHTA, CDR2 FQGNSA, per germline. CDR3 in amino acids: CASRFSGYHEQYF. The CDR3 DNA sequence: TGTGCCAGCAGGTTTTCAGGGTACCACGAGCAGTACTTC.

DNA of the CDR3: TGTGCCAGCAGCCGCCAACAGGAGGGTACGCAGTATTTT. Its protein is CASSRQQEGTQYF. The rearrangement uses TRBV7-2 and TRBJ2-3, with D possibly being TRBD2 (6 bases). The CDR3 contains 13 residues. Trimming removed 5 bases at V and 8 bases at J, with 14 bases between. Germline V CDR1 and CDR2: SGHTA, FQGNSA.

The chain is built from TRBV7-3 and TRBJ2-3, with TRBD1 identical over 8 bases. The junction had 3 bases not matched to a gene; V was cut back by 3 bases and J by 1 base. The CDR3 sequence is 15 residues long. The germline gives CDR1 SGHTA, CDR2 FQGTGA. In DNA, the CDR3 is TGTGCCAGCAGCTTCTTGACAGGGGGCACAGATACGCAGTATTTT. Its translation: CASSFLTGGTDTQYF.